What follows are 26 T cell receptor beta chains derived from one specimen sequenced in a study of CD8 T cells in Susac syndrome (dated by TCRdb to about 2019). Library preparation employed the immunoSEQ multiplex PCR assay. RNA was extracted with the RNeasy kit and roughly 0.5 to 1 ug was reverse transcribed using random hexamers. TCRdb passed the public sequencing reads through fastp at Q25 and MiXCR, retaining productive beta sequences. Each CDR3 protein appears once, grouped with its most common genes and DNA. For this sample there are fewer than 200,000 distinct CDR3 sequences; roughly 92% appear just once. The ten top clones hold around 0.1% of the sample. Sequenced material: CD4+ T cells from PBMCs. The receptors come from a human donor in good health.

V gene TRBV28 combines with J gene TRBJ2-3; no clear D. This CDR3 spans 11 amino acids. V lost 4 bases and J 10 bases, leaving 9 bases between the germline ends. CDR1 MDHEN and CDR2 SYDVKM come from the germline V gene. The CDR3 DNA is TGTGCCAGCAGTTCCTTTTGGTCGCAGTATTTT. This sequence encodes CASSSFWSQYF.

The chain has TRBV27 and TRBJ2-3; D is possibly TRBD1 (6 bases). Trimming removed 8 bases from V and 0 bases from J, with 15 bases in between. CDR1 and CDR2 (germline): MNHEY, SMNVEV (reference sequence). This CDR3 contains 15 residues. CDR3 nucleotide sequence: TGTGCCAGCCCTCAGGGCAGGGGAAGCACAGATACGCAGTATTTT. Encoded protein: CASPQGRGSTDTQYF.

The DNA for the CDR3 is TGTGCCAGCAGCCTAGGACTCAATCAGCCCCAGCATTTT. Translated, it gives CASSLGLNQPQHF. V usage is TRBV6-5 and J usage is TRBJ1-5; D uncertain. Germline V gives CDR1 MNHEY, CDR2 SVGAGI. This CDR3 has 13 amino acids. V was shortened by 6 bases and J by 3 bases, with 9 bases between the two germline ends.

The chain is built from TRBV29-1 and TRBJ2-1; D gene unclear. V lost 5 bases and J lost 0, with 5 bases in between. The CDR3 covers 12 residues. Germline assignment: CDR1 SQVTM and CDR2 ANQGSEA. Here the CDR3 DNA reads TGCAGCGTTACTCTCTCCTACAATGAGCAGTTCTTC. Protein: CSVTLSYNEQFF.

This chain links TRBV7-3 with TRBJ2-1, with D perhaps given as TRBD1 or TRBD2 (5 bases each). Germline CDR1 SGHTA, CDR2 FQGTGA. The CDR3 extends over 13 amino acids. V lost 1 base to trimming and J lost 16 bases, with 17 bases between them. CDR3 nucleotide sequence: TGTGCCAGCAGCTTAAAGGTCGGGGACCAAGGTTTCTTC. Protein sequence: CASSLKVGDQGFF.

This clonotype showed up just once. J is TRBJ1-1 and V is TRBV29-1; tentatively, D is TRBD1 (6 bases). Trimming left V 4 bases short and J 0 bases short, with 12 bases between. CDR3 size: 14 residues. Germline V gene lookup returns CDR1 SQVTM and CDR2 ANQGSEA. CDR3 sequence reads: CSVGRGQLNTEAFF. CDR3 DNA: TGCAGCGTTGGAAGGGGACAACTGAACACTGAAGCTTTCTTT.

The chain joins TRBV28 to TRBJ1-5; maybe TRBD1 (6 bases). Between the trimmed V and J ends, which lost 6 bases and 4 bases, there was a span of 22 bases. The V gene's germline CDR1 is MDHEN and CDR2 SYDVKM. The CDR3 is 17 residues long. Here the CDR3 reads CASRWGEGRGLNQPQHF. Written as DNA, the CDR3 is TGTGCCAGCAGGTGGGGCGAGGGCCGGGGGCTTAATCAGCCCCAGCATTTT.

The rearrangement links TRBV19 to TRBJ2-1, with 11 bases identical to TRBD2. V lost 8 bases and J lost 9; bases outside the gene matches: 12. The germline gives CDR1 LNHDA, CDR2 SQIVND (reference sequence). The length of the CDR3 is 15 residues. The CDR3 reads CASRVGLAGGSEQFF. In DNA form, the CDR3 reads TGTGCCAGTCGGGTCGGGCTAGCGGGGGGAAGTGAGCAGTTCTTC.

The J gene is TRBJ1-4, the V gene TRBV9; 9 bases match TRBD1. The germline gives CDR1 SGDLS, CDR2 YYNGEE. The CDR3 length is 15 residues. Losses at the gene ends were 4 bases for V and 6 bases for J; bases not matched to a gene: 7. CDR3 in amino acids: CASSPRTGEDEKLFF. The CDR3 coding sequence is TGTGCCAGCAGCCCAAGGACAGGGGAGGATGAAAAACTGTTTTTT.

The V and J genes are TRBV6-1 and TRBJ2-7; D is undetermined. Germline V lookup: CDR1 MNHNS, CDR2 SASEGT. Trimming pared 6 bases from V and 5 bases from J, leaving 14 bases between. The CDR3 sequence is 13 residues long. The CDR3 sequence: CASSAKGTHEQYV. CDR3 DNA sequence: TGTGCCAGCAGCGCAAAGGGTACCCACGAGCAGTACGTC.

This clonotype has more than one count but fewer than ten. The chain couples TRBV6-1 to TRBJ2-7, with D unclear. CDR1 is MNHNS and CDR2 is SASEGT in the germline V gene. The CDR3 is 13 residues long. Trimming pared 5 bases from V and 5 bases from J, leaving 13 bases between. In nucleotides, the CDR3 is TGTGCCAGCAGTTCCCCGGGTATCAACGAGCAGTACTTC. Its translation: CASSSPGINEQYF.

The V call is TRBV29-1, the J call TRBJ1-1; the D is unclear. CDR3 length: 12 amino acids. The germline CDR1 and CDR2 sequences are SQVTM and ANQGSEA. Between the trimmed V and J ends, which lost 4 bases and 1 base, there was a span of 7 bases. CDR3 loop: CSVVRGNTEAFF. Written as DNA, the CDR3 is TGCAGCGTTGTCCGCGGGAACACTGAAGCTTTCTTT.

V gene TRBV4-2 combines with J gene TRBJ2-2; 8 bases are a match to TRBD2. Per the germline V gene, CDR1 is LGHNA and CDR2 is YNFKEQ. The CDR3 extends over 17 amino acids. Trimming took 7 bases from V and 5 from J; bases not matched to a gene: 15. CDR3 amino acids: CASTYGPGGARTGELFF. The CDR3 region has the DNA TGTGCCAGCACCTATGGGCCCGGGGGGGCGCGAACCGGGGAGCTGTTTTTT.

V and J are TRBV6-6 and TRBJ1-6; no clear D. This CDR3 is 13 amino acids long. The V end was cut by 8 bases, the J end by 7 bases, with 12 bases between. Germline assignment: CDR1 MNHNY and CDR2 SVGAGI (reference sequence). CDR3 amino acids: CASSDGSNSPLHF. CDR3 in DNA: TGTGCCAGCTCGGACGGCTCGAATTCACCCCTCCACTTT.

The chain uses TRBV4-1 and TRBJ1-3; 7 bases align to TRBD1. The V gene's germline CDR1 is MGHRA and CDR2 YSYEKL. The CDR3 sequence is 16 residues long. The trim removed 4 bases at V and 2 bases at J, leaving 8 bases unmatched. CDR3 in DNA: TGCGCCAGCAGCCGAAATCAGGGGGGCACTGGAAACACCATATATTTT. Protein product: CASSRNQGGTGNTIYF.

This clonotype was counted between two and nine times. An end of the junction differs from the germline gene, which may be a read error. The genes are TRBV7-7 and TRBJ2-5; 12 bases match TRBD2. Germline V gives CDR1 SSHAT, CDR2 FNYEAQ (reference sequence). CDR3 length: 15 residues. CDR3 in DNA: TGTGCTAGCAGCTTACTAGCGGGGGGTCAAGAGACCCAGTACTTC. Protein: CASSLLAGGQETQYF. The full variable domain, completed using reference TRBV7-7 and TRBJ2-5, is GAGVSQSPRYKVTKRGQDVTLRCDPISSHATLYWYQQALGQGPEFLTYFNYEAQPDKSGLPSDRFSAERPEGSISTLTIQRTEQRDSAMYRCASSLLAGGQETQYFGPGTRLLVL.

This rearrangement joins TRBV6-2 or TRBV6-3 to TRBJ2-3; 9 nucleotides agree with TRBD1. The CDR3 is 14 amino acids. Losses at the gene ends were 6 bases for V and 0 bases for J; bases not matched to a gene: 1. CDR1 and CDR2 from the germline V gene are MNHEY and SVGEGT. CDR3: CASRDRGSTDTQYF. The DNA of the CDR3 is TGTGCCAGCAGAGACAGGGGGAGCACAGATACGCAGTATTTT.

The rearrangement links TRBV5-1 to TRBJ2-1; 7 bases agree with TRBD2. CDR1 and CDR2 from the germline V gene are SGHRS and YFSETQ. This CDR3 region has 14 residues. Germline trimming cut 2 bases from V and 8 bases from J; bases unmatched to any gene: 7. CDR3 DNA: TGCGCCAGCAGCTTCGGGACTCGGGGGGATGAGCAGTTCTTC. Encoded protein: CASSFGTRGDEQFF.

The genes are TRBV4-2 and TRBJ2-5, with TRBD2 matching 15 bases. The J segment lost 5 bases and the V segment lost 4 bases, leaving 2 bases of the junction unmatched. Germline V CDR1 and CDR2: LGHNA, YNFKEQ. CDR3 size: 15 residues. The chain's CDR3 is CASSPGLAGGETQYF. DNA for the CDR3: TGTGCCAGCAGCCCGGGACTAGCGGGGGGTGAGACCCAGTACTTC.

The rearrangement joins TRBV13 to TRBJ1-3, with D unresolved. Germline CDR1 PRHDT, CDR2 FYEKMQ (reference sequence). V lost 4 bases, J lost 1 base, and 8 bases lay in between. The CDR3 totals 14 residues. The CDR3 DNA sequence: TGTGCCAGCAGCTCCCGGTGGTCTGGAAACACCATATATTTT. It yields the protein CASSSRWSGNTIYF.

This clonotype was counted a single time. The chain uses TRBV20-1 and TRBJ1-5; no reliable D call. CDR1 and CDR2 (germline): DFQATT, SNEGSKA (reference sequence). The V end was cut by 5 bases, the J end by 0 bases, with 14 bases between. This CDR3 spans 15 amino acids. This chain's CDR3 is CSASTVGYSNQPQHF. The CDR3 nucleotides read TGCAGTGCTTCCACGGTCGGGTATAGCAATCAGCCCCAGCATTTT.

The chain links TRBV27 to TRBJ2-4, with 7 bases matching TRBD1. Germline assignment: CDR1 MNHEY and CDR2 SMNVEV (reference sequence). The CDR3 covers 16 residues. V shed 6 bases and J 0 bases; nucleotides not matched to a gene: 8. For the CDR3, the DNA is TGTGCCAGCAGACCCGGGACAGCTATAGCCAAAAACATTCAGTACTTC. Translating gives CASRPGTAIAKNIQYF.

V usage is TRBV5-4 and J usage is TRBJ2-7; D gene unclear. The germline gives CDR1 SGHNT, CDR2 YYREEE (reference sequence). The CDR3 is made up of 15 amino acids. V lost 4 bases and J 0 bases, leaving 14 bases between the germline ends. The CDR3, as DNA: TGTGCCAGCAGCCTAGACCAGCGAAGCTCCTACGAGCAGTACTTC. It codes for CASSLDQRSSYEQYF. Full variable domain (missing parts from reference TRBV5-4 and TRBJ2-7): ETGVTQSPTHLIKTRGQQVTLRCSSQSGHNTVSWYQQALGQGPQFIFQYYREEENGRGNFPPRFSGLQFPNYSSELNVNALELDDSALYLCASSLDQRSSYEQYFGPGTRLTVT.

This rearrangement joins TRBV6-5 to TRBJ1-2; D remains ambiguous. Germline V gives CDR1 MNHEY, CDR2 SVGAGI. The CDR3 is 13 amino acids. V lost 5 bases, J lost 6 bases, and 13 bases lay in between. CDR3 in amino acids: CASSSRVSDGYTF. In DNA form, the CDR3 reads TGTGCCAGCAGTAGTCGGGTGTCGGATGGCTACACCTTC.

The V call is TRBV14, the J call TRBJ2-5; TRBD1 or TRBD2 may be the D gene (5 bases each). Trimming stripped 2 bases from V and 1 base from J, with 20 bases between. The CDR3 is 18 amino acids. CDR1 and CDR2 (germline): SGHDN, FVKESK. The CDR3 sequence is CASSQISFGAGSQETQYF. The CDR3 nucleotides read TGTGCCAGCAGCCAAATTAGTTTTGGGGCTGGGAGCCAAGAGACCCAGTACTTC.

J is TRBJ1-2 and V is TRBV15; tentative D call: TRBD1 (5 bases). The CDR3 is made up of 12 amino acids. Germline V gene sequence: CDR1 LNHNV, CDR2 YYDKDF (reference sequence). Trimming left V 5 bases short and J 8 bases short, with 12 bases between. The DNA of the CDR3 is TGTGCCACCAGCCCCTCATGGGGGGGCTACACCTTC. Protein: CATSPSWGGYTF. Together with reference TRBV15 and TRBJ1-2, the CDR3 gives the full variable domain: DAMVIQNPRYQVTQFGKPVTLSCSQTLNHNVMYWYQQKSSQAPKLLFHYYDKDFNNEADTPDNFQSRRPNTSFCFLDIRSPGLGDTAMYLCATSPSWGGYTFGSGTRLTVV.